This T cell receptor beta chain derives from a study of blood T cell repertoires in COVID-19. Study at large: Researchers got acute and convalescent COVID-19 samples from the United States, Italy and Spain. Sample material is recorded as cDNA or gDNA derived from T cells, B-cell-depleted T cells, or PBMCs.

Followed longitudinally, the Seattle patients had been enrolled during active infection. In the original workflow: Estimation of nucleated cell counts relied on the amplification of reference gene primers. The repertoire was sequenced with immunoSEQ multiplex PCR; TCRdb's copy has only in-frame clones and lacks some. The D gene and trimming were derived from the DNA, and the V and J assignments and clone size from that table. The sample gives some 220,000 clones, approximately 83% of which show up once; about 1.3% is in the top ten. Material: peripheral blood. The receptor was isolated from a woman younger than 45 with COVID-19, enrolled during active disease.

The DNA for the CDR3 is TGTGCCACGCATACTAGCGGTACCTACGAGCAGTACTTC. Encoded protein: CATHTSGTYEQYF. The chain couples TRBV6-5 to TRBJ2-7, with 8 bases matching TRBD2. The CDR3 sequence is 13 residues long. CDR1 and CDR2 (germline): MNHEY, SVGAGI. V gave up 10 bases and J gave up 2 bases; unmatched junction bases: 7.